This T cell receptor beta chain was sequenced during a study of T-cell reconstitution after alpha-beta-depleted transplantation in children (dated by TCRdb to the mid-2010s). About the study as a whole: Using TCR repertoire profiling, the study followed T-cell immune reconstitution in a quantitative way in children after TCRalphabeta/CD19-depleted allogeneic hematopoietic cell transplantation. General findings and caveats noted by the study authors: Apparently early alphabetaT-cell count recovery about two months after transplant reportedly relied on only several hundred rapidly expanded clones derived from non-depleted graft cells. The high TCRbeta diversity at day 60 in some patients was ascribed to recipient T cells and intrathymic progenitors that had survived conditioning. The frequencies of hyperexpanded clones fell over the following months, and after one year, T-cell counts and TCRbeta diversity were mostly attributed to newly produced T cells.

The CDR3 covers 20 residues, taking in both the cysteine and the phenylalanine. Only CDR3 DNA remains: 60 bases, in frame from the first base. Via the germline V gene, CDR1 is SGHTA and CDR2 FQGTGA. The germline ends are 28 bases apart after V is trimmed by 4 bases and J by 2 bases. Libraries were made using PCR. The data were produced on an Illumina HiSeq 2500. TCR libraries were prepared with molecular barcoding, using unique molecular identifiers to normalize TCRbeta repertoire quantification. Clones were called with MiXCR by TCRdb after fastp trimmed the public reads at Q25, and only in-frame beta chains were retained. Rows with one shared CDR3 protein collapse into an entry with the most common genes and DNA. The sample table shows 200,000 or so distinct CDR3 sequences, and 6.3% are seen once. The ten biggest clones cover around 4.1% of the sample. This clonotype was picked up many times. Its antigen remains undetermined. No per-base quality is available; no much larger clone lies one base away.

The meaning of the sample's treatment or condition label: allogeneic hematopoietic cell transplantation with graft depleted of TCRalphabeta T cells and CD19 B cells. TCRalphabeta/CD19-depleted allogeneic hematopoietic cell grafts were given to the transplant recipients, all of whom were children. Source: PBMCs, taken before TCRalphabeta/CD19-depleted stem cell transplant. The sequence was collected from a girl under three years old with combined immunodeficiency, due to receive a stem cell transplant. The V and J genes are TRBV7-3 and TRBJ2-3; TRBD1 is a possible D gene, resting on 5 matching bases. The sequenced DNA is TGTGCCAGCAGCTCACAAGACAGTTACGGGCTTCTATCCGACACAGATACGCAGTATTTT. This gives the protein CASSSQDSYGLLSDTDTQYF.